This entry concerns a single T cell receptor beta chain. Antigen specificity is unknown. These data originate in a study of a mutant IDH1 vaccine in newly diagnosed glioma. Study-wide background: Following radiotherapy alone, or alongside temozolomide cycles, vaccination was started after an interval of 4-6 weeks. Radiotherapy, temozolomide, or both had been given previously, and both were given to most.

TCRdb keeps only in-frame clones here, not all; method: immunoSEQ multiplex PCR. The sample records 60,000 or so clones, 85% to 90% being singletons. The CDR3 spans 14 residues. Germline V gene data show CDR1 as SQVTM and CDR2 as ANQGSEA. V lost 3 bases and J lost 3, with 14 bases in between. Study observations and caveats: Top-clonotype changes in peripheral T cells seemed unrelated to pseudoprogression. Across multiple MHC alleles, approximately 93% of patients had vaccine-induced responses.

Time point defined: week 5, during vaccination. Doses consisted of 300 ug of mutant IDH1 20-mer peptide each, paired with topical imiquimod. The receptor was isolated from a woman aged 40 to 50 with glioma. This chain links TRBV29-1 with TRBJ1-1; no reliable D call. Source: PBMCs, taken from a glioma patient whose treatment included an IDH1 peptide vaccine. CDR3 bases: TGCAGCGTTGATAAAGTTTGGCAGGACACTGAAGCTTTCTTT. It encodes CSVDKVWQDTEAFF.